A selection of T cell receptor beta chains follows, all from one sample in a study of tumor-infiltrating lymphocytes in localized non-small cell lung cancer. Here immunoSEQ multiplex PCR was the method, and the copy in TCRdb shows in-frame clones only, minus some. Altogether about 4,900 clones are present, about 70% being singletons, with the ten largest covering roughly 66%. Sample: lung tumor tissue. These receptors were obtained from a human donor with non-small cell lung cancer. The CDR3 runs from the conserved cysteine through the conserved F or W. D genes are given only for firm matches. Clone size is given for some rows only: seen once, a few or many times, or a class if the clone is expanded.

d_call	v_call	clone_size	j_call	cdr3_aa	cdr3_nt
NA	TRBV6-6	once	TRBJ1-2	CASSFLDSNYGYTF	TGTGCCAGCAGTTTCTTGGACAGCAACTATGGCTACACCTTC
NA	TRBV5-3	NA	TRBJ2-2	CARSLAGLTNTGELFF	TGTGCCAGAAGCTTGGCCGGACTGACGAACACCGGGGAGCTGTTTTTT
TRBD1	TRBV5-1	NA	TRBJ2-1	CASSWGQGFGDEQFF	TGCGCCAGCAGCTGGGGACAGGGGTTTGGTGATGAGCAGTTCTTC
TRBD1	TRBV7-2	NA	TRBJ1-4	CASSSTGGYNEKLFF	TGTGCCAGCAGCTCTACAGGGGGCTACAACGAAAAACTGTTTTTT
NA	TRBV5-1	NA	TRBJ1-2	CASSLGQSQYGYTF	TGCGCCAGCAGCTTGGGACAGAGTCAGTATGGCTACACCTTC
TRBD2	TRBV5-1	few	TRBJ2-3	CASSAAGGQSTDTQYF	TGCGCCAGCAGCGCCGCGGGGGGGCAAAGCACAGATACGCAGTATTTT
NA	TRBV7-9	medium-sized	TRBJ2-5	CASSRPGPQETQYF	TGTGCCAGCAGCCGTCCGGGCCCTCAAGAGACCCAGTACTTC
TRBD1	TRBV6-1	few	TRBJ1-5	CASYQVGQTNQPQHF	TGTGCCAGCTATCAGGTGGGACAGACGAATCAGCCCCAGCATTTT
NA	TRBV6-5	NA	TRBJ1-4	CASSYVGDEKLFF	TGTGCCAGCAGTTACGTAGGAGATGAAAAACTGTTTTTT
NA	TRBV19	NA	TRBJ1-6	CATREGANSPLHF	TGTGCCACCAGGGAAGGGGCCAATTCACCCCTCCACTTT
NA	TRBV19	NA	TRBJ1-2	CASSIRVEEGYTF	TGTGCCAGTAGTATCAGGGTCGAGGAGGGCTACACCTTC
NA	TRBV6-1	NA	TRBJ2-1	CASEDQLHEQFF	TGTGCCAGCGAGGACCAGCTCCATGAGCAGTTCTTC
NA	TRBV19	NA	TRBJ1-5	CASSMWLGGNQPQHF	TGTGCCAGTAGTATGTGGCTGGGGGGCAATCAGCCCCAGCATTTT
NA	TRBV6-5	NA	TRBJ2-5	CASGRAGPAETQYF	TGTGCCAGCGGTAGAGCAGGGCCCGCGGAGACCCAGTACTTC
TRBD1	TRBV19	NA	TRBJ2-5	CASSTGTGGFETQYF	TGTGCCAGTAGTACCGGGACAGGGGGCTTCGAGACCCAGTACTTC
TRBD2	TRBV4-3	few	TRBJ2-7	CASSQLAGGSYEQYF	TGCGCCAGCAGCCAACTAGCGGGGGGCTCCTACGAGCAGTACTTC
NA	TRBV7-7	few	TRBJ1-5	CASSLELGQPQHF	TGTGCTAGCAGCTTAGAACTTGGTCAGCCCCAGCATTTT
NA	TRBV14	NA	TRBJ2-1	CASSQPGLYNEQFF	TGTGCCAGCAGCCAACCCGGTCTTTACAATGAGCAGTTCTTC
TRBD1	TRBV7-2	NA	TRBJ1-2	CASSPGQGGGYTF	TGTGCCAGCAGCCCTGGACAGGGCGGTGGCTACACCTTC
TRBD1	TRBV6-1	NA	TRBJ1-4	CASSEIRGTGDEKLFF	TGTGCCAGCAGTGAAATCCGGGGGACAGGGGATGAAAAACTGTTTTTT
NA	TRBV6-5	NA	TRBJ1-1	CASTPRGRNTEAFF	TGTGCCAGCACCCCCCGGGGCAGAAACACTGAAGCTTTCTTT
NA	TRBV7-9	NA	TRBJ2-7	CASSRQDMTYEQYF	TGTGCCAGCAGCCGCCAAGATATGACCTACGAGCAGTACTTC
NA	TRBV27	few	TRBJ2-7	CASSPLGAGEQYF	TGTGCCAGCAGCCCCCTGGGGGCCGGGGAGCAGTACTTC
NA	TRBV14	NA	TRBJ2-7	CVSSHTYEQYF	TGTGTCAGCAGTCACACCTACGAGCAGTACTTC
NA	TRBV6-5	NA	TRBJ1-5	CASKIREYSNQPQHF	TGTGCCAGCAAGATCAGGGAGTATAGCAATCAGCCCCAGCATTTT
TRBD2	TRBV5-1	NA	TRBJ2-1	CASSFSGGGHNEQFF	TGCGCCAGCAGCTTCAGCGGGGGGGGCCACAATGAGCAGTTCTTC